This entry concerns a single TCR beta chain. What it binds is unknown. The junction had 6 bases not matched to a gene; V was cut back by 5 bases and J by 4 bases. The CDR3 runs 15 residues. Looked up from germline, CDR1 is SGHNT and CDR2 is YENEEA. The study drew its donors from healthy HIV-negative adults without recent acute infections or vaccinations. Sequenced by immunoSEQ multiplex PCR; TCRdb stores in-frame clones only, minus some. The sample has about 120,000 clones, under 70% seen once. These data are taken from a study of shared clonotypes between healthy human individuals. The study's findings and limits: Relative to memory subsets, naive subsets generally showed larger estimated richness. Blood was the only sampled material, and tissue repertoires likely differ. Relative to clonotypes present in all four donors, those not shared had lower generation probabilities.

The receptor was derived from a woman in her twenties or thirties in good health. Input material: memory CD8+ T cells sorted from blood. This sample's subset: CD45RO+ cells pooled with CCR7-negative TemRA cells. The rearrangement joins TRBV11-3 to TRBJ2-1; 9 bases agree with TRBD2. CDR3 nucleotide sequence: TGTGCCAGCAGCCAGAGCGGGAGGCGGTACAATGAGCAGTTCTTC. Translating gives CASSQSGRRYNEQFF.